These 28 T cell receptor beta chains were sequenced from one sample in a study of tumor and adjacent non-tumor tissue in lung cancer. The template was RNA from unsorted bulk tissue. More than 3 cm separated this lung sample from the edge of the tumor. TCRbeta libraries were built with three rounds of nested PCR, modified from ARM-PCR. TCRdb re-analysed the multiplex PCR reads in MiXCR, keeping a single row per CDR3 protein. The table records tens of thousands of distinct CDR3 sequences, roughly 70% of them present only once. The sequenced material came from distant non-tumor lung tissue. These receptors were taken from a woman between 45 and 60 years old with non-small cell lung cancer.

The sample holds many counts of this clonotype. The chain is built from TRBV6-6 and TRBJ1-4; weak D call: TRBD1 (6 bases). Germline V gives CDR1 MNHNY, CDR2 SVGAGI (reference sequence). The ends were cut back, 5 bases at V and 4 bases at J, with 14 bases in the middle. CDR3 length equals 15 residues. The CDR3, as DNA: TGTGCCAGCAGTCGGCCGACAGGTTATAATGAAAAACTGTTTTTT. Translating gives CASSRPTGYNEKLFF.

In regard to this clonotype: At one end, the junction sequence differs from germline, possibly due to a read error. This sequence joins TRBV7-9 and TRBJ2-1, with TRBD2 identical over 9 bases. CDR3 length equals 15 residues. Germline V gene lookup returns CDR1 SEHNR and CDR2 FQNEAQ (reference sequence). CDR3 residues: CANSLLREGLYEQFF. Written as DNA, the CDR3 is TGTGCCAACAGCCTCTTGCGGGAGGGCCTCTATGAGCAGTTCTTC.

This clonotype turned up a few times. A junction end diverges from the germline sequence, so it may reflect a read error. The rearrangement links TRBV11-3 to TRBJ2-1; D is undetermined. This CDR3 region has 13 residues. Germline V CDR1 and CDR2: SGHNT, YENEEA. The CDR3 here is CTSSLDWNDEQFF. CDR3 nucleotide sequence: TGTACCAGCAGCTTAGACTGGAACGATGAGCAGTTCTTC. Drawing the rest from reference TRBV11-3 and TRBJ2-1, the complete variable domain is EAGVVQSPRYKIIEKKQPVAFWCNPISGHNTLYWYLQNLGQGPELLIRYENEEAVDDSQLPKDRFSAERLKGVDSTLKIQPAELGDSAVYLCTSSLDWNDEQFFGPGTRLTVL.

A remark on this clonotype: This may be a read error: a much more frequent sequence differs by one nucleotide. CDR3 nucleotides: TGTGCCACCGCGGACAGGGAGTACCGCCTGCACACCTTC. Its protein is CATADREYRLHTF. The chain uses TRBV24-1 and TRBJ1-2; 8 bases match TRBD1. After removal of 9 bases from V and 12 bases from J, the junction contained 14 bases not matched to a gene. The CDR3 length is 13 residues. Germline V gene data show CDR1 as KGHDR and CDR2 as SFDVKD.

In the case of this clonotype: This CDR3 fails to terminate in the conserved phenylalanine or tryptophan, so it likely reflects a read error. This rearrangement joins TRBV11-2 to TRBJ2-2; D uncertain. The CDR3 consists of 16 residues. Germline lookup yields CDR1 SGHAT and CDR2 FQNNGV. CDR3 region: CASNLLISLIGGELFY. CDR3 DNA sequence: TGTGCCAGCAACTTATTGATATCTCTTATAGGCGGGGAGCTGTTTTAT.

About this clonotype: This CDR3 is missing its conserved last phenylalanine or tryptophan, likely due to a read error. CDR3 DNA: TGTGCCAGCAGCATAGACCGCAATCACCCCCAGCATTCT. Translation gives CASSIDRNHPQHS. The gene calls are TRBV11-2 and TRBJ1-5; D remains ambiguous. From germline, CDR1 is SGHAT and CDR2 FQNNGV. This CDR3 is 13 amino acids long.

The sample holds one count of this clonotype. A much larger clonotype is one base distant, so this may be a read error. The rearrangement links TRBV20-1 to TRBJ2-5, with 15 bases matching TRBD2. Germline CDR1 DFQATT, CDR2 SNEGSKA (reference sequence). The trim removed 5 bases at V and 4 bases at J, leaving 11 bases unmatched. This CDR3 region has 17 residues. CDR3 coding DNA: TGCAGTGCTGAAGGACTAGCGGGAGGGCCAGAAGGAGAGACCCAGTACTTC. Protein: CSAEGLAGGPEGETQYF.

This clonotype was seen ten or more times. The chain combines TRBV20-1 with TRBJ1-4, with no clear D. The CDR3 extends over 12 amino acids. Per germline, CDR1 DFQATT and CDR2 SNEGSKA (reference sequence). CDR3 region: CSVPATNEKLFF. Written as DNA, the CDR3 is TGCAGCGTTCCTGCAACTAATGAAAAACTGTTTTTT.

This clonotype was observed a single time. The chain is built from TRBV11-1 and TRBJ2-3; perhaps TRBD2 as D (5 bases). The length of the CDR3 is 14 residues. In germline, CDR1 is SGHAT, CDR2 FQDESV (reference sequence). The CDR3 region has the DNA TGTGACAACAGCTTAGCGACTGGGACAGATACGCAGTATTTT. This sequence encodes CDNSLATGTDTQYF.

J is TRBJ1-5 and V is TRBV20-1; 7 bases are shared with TRBD1. Germline CDR1 and CDR2: DFQATT and SNEGSKA (reference sequence). This CDR3 contains 14 residues. The CDR3 spells CNASMTGMGQPQHF. For the CDR3, the DNA is TGCAATGCATCAATGACAGGGATGGGTCAACCCCAGCATTTT.

Remarks on this clonotype: At one of its ends the junction is not consistent with the germline gene, which may arise from a read error. The rearrangement uses TRBV7-9 and TRBJ2-5; no firm D call. Germline V CDR1 and CDR2: SEHNR, FQNEAQ (reference sequence). This CDR3 has 16 residues. The chain's CDR3 is CVSSLLPTRLSETKYF. Written as DNA, the CDR3 is TGTGTCAGCAGCTTACTTCCCACCAGGCTGTCGGAGACCAAGTACTTC.

In this sample, this clonotype turned up many times. The chain links TRBV5-1 to TRBJ2-1, with D tentatively TRBD2 (6 bases). From germline, CDR1 is SGHRS and CDR2 YFSETQ. The CDR3 extends over 14 amino acids. V lost 2 bases and J lost 2, with 8 bases in between. Written as DNA, the CDR3 is TGCGCCAGCAGCTTTTCGGGGGCCTACAATGAGCAGTTCTTC. It encodes CASSFSGAYNEQFF.

Note on this clonotype: The junction shows a germline mismatch at one end, possibly a read error. This chain links TRBV29-1 with TRBJ1-5; a possible D gene is TRBD1 (6 bases). Per germline, CDR1 SQVTM and CDR2 ANQGSEA. The length of the CDR3 is 14 residues. The CDR3 loop reads CSASSGGGNQPHHF. CDR3 sequence (DNA): TGCAGCGCCTCGTCGGGGGGCGGCAATCAGCCCCACCATTTT.

As to this clonotype: This may arise from a read error, as a much more abundant clone is one base away. This chain connects TRBV20-1 to TRBJ1-2; tentatively, D is TRBD1 (6 bases). This CDR3 has 13 amino acids. V lost 3 bases, J lost 5 bases, and 13 bases lay in between. Germline V gives CDR1 DFQATT, CDR2 SNEGSKA (reference sequence). CDR3 sequence reads: CSASEQTGYGYTF. CDR3 DNA: TGCAGTGCTAGTGAGCAGACAGGATATGGCTACACCTTC.

Remarks on this clonotype: A much larger clone differs from this one at a single base, so this may be a read error. The rearrangement links TRBV6-6 to TRBJ1-1; D gene ambiguous. Germline V CDR1 and CDR2: MNHNY, SVGAGI (reference sequence). The CDR3 has 14 amino acids. CDR3 region: CASSYSNRNPEAFF. CDR3 coding DNA: TGTGCCAGCAGTTACTCGAATAGGAACCCTGAAGCTTTCTTT.

This clonotype has only one observation. The junction departs from germline at one end; a sequencing error may be responsible. The chain employs TRBV29-1 and TRBJ1-2; TRBD1 matches 7 bases. The germline CDR1 and CDR2 sequences are SQVTM and ANQGSEA. The CDR3 contains 14 residues. The CDR3 here is CSVEQWDSIYGYTF. The CDR3 bases are TGCAGCGTTGAGCAGTGGGACAGCATCTATGGCTACACTTTC.

As regards this clonotype: A single base separates this from a much larger clone, so it may be a read error. The chain is built from TRBV6-2 or TRBV6-3 and TRBJ2-5; a possible D gene is TRBD2 (5 bases). This CDR3 comprises 13 residues. Germline loops: CDR1 MNHEY, CDR2 SVGEGT. Trimming shortened V by 0 bases and J by 13 bases, and 15 bases separated the two germline ends. CDR3 sequence reads: CASSYSWRVARYF. The DNA for the CDR3 is TGTGCCAGCAGTTACTCGTGGCGGGTTGCGAGGTACTTC.

With regard to this clonotype: Just one base apart from a much larger clone, this may be a read error. The V gene is TRBV29-1, the J gene TRBJ1-1; D unclear. The V end lost 4 bases, the J end lost 7 bases, and 10 bases lay between the germline ends. Germline CDR1 and CDR2: SQVTM and ANQGSEA. There are 11 residues in the CDR3. CDR3 sequence (DNA): TGCAGCGTTGTAAAGTTCAGTGAAGCTTTCTTT. It encodes CSVVKFSEAFF.

This clonotype was observed a single time. This may be a read error: a much more frequent sequence differs by one nucleotide. The rearrangement uses TRBV20-1 and TRBJ2-1; no firm D call. Germline CDR1 is DFQATT and CDR2 is SNEGSKA (reference sequence). CDR3 length equals 15 residues. V was pared by 0 bases and J by 4 bases, with 13 bases between. CDR3 sequence: CSARDPSDGYNEQFF. In nucleotides, the CDR3 is TGCAGTGCTAGAGATCCGTCGGACGGTTACAATGAGCAGTTCTTC.

Notes on this clonotype: This CDR3 is missing its conserved last phenylalanine or tryptophan, likely due to a read error. This chain joins TRBV6-1 and TRBJ2-7; D call uncertain. CDR3 length: 14 amino acids. In germline, CDR1 is MNHNS, CDR2 SASEGT. Here the CDR3 reads CASREDNRVYEQYL. DNA of the CDR3: TGTGCCAGCAGGGAAGATAATAGGGTCTACGAGCAGTACCTC.

Comment on this clonotype: At one boundary the junction diverges from the germline segment, which might be a read error. This sequence joins TRBV20-1 and TRBJ1-3; D perhaps matches TRBD1 (6 bases). The CDR3 spans 15 residues. Germline CDR1 and CDR2: DFQATT and SNEGSKA (reference sequence). In DNA form, the CDR3 reads TGCATTGCTAGCGCGGGGGCTGTGTCTGGAAACACCATATATTTT. It translates to CIASAGAVSGNTIYF.

Of note for this clonotype: One junction end does not reproduce the germline sequence, and a read error may be involved. The chain combines TRBV11-2 with TRBJ2-7, with TRBD2 identical over 9 bases. CDR1 is SGHAT and CDR2 is FQNNGV in the germline V gene. The CDR3 sequence is 13 residues long. The CDR3 reads CVSSLGLANEEYF. CDR3 sequence (DNA): TGTGTCAGCAGCTTAGGACTAGCGAACGAGGAGTACTTC.

Points on this clonotype: The conserved final phenylalanine or tryptophan is absent from the CDR3, which likely points to a read error. No DNA is shown, since the ends of the CDR3 on it are uncertain; the CDR3 is the one TCRdb lists. The chain combines TRBV4-1 with TRBJ1-1; the table's TRBD1 call for D was not verified on the DNA. The CDR3 totals 16 residues, both ends included. Germline V gives CDR1 MGHRA, CDR2 YSYEKL. CDR3 loop: CASNQDRYRANTEVFC.

Details on this clonotype: This may come from a read error, since a much larger clone is one base off. The gene calls are TRBV28 and TRBJ2-5, with D unresolved. This CDR3 has 12 residues. Germline lookup yields CDR1 MDHEN and CDR2 SYDVKM. CDR3 sequence: CVSSSSQWSQYF. In DNA, the CDR3 is TGTGTCAGCAGTTCCTCTCAGTGGTCCCAGTACTTC.

Turning to this clonotype: Since a much larger clone is just one base distant, this may be a read error. The chain joins TRBV4-2 to TRBJ1-4, with D maybe TRBD1 (5 bases). This CDR3 spans 17 amino acids. CDR1 and CDR2 from the germline V gene are LGHNA and YNFKEQ. CDR3 in DNA: TGTGCCAGCAACCAAGACGGGACCAAGGCAACTAATGAAAAACTGTTTTTT. The encoded protein is CASNQDGTKATNEKLFF.

Notes on this clonotype: A much larger clone differs by one base, so this may be a read error. The chain links TRBV20-1 to TRBJ2-7; 9 positions agree with TRBD2. Germline CDR1 is DFQATT and CDR2 is SNEGSKA (reference sequence). The trim removed 3 bases at V and 0 bases at J, leaving 0 bases unmatched. CDR3 length equals 13 residues. CDR3 amino acids: CSARTSGSYEQYF. DNA for the CDR3: TGCAGTGCTAGGACTAGCGGCTCCTACGAGCAGTACTTC.

At least ten counts were recorded for this clonotype. The chain employs TRBV6-1 and TRBJ2-7; D remains ambiguous. Germline CDR1 is MNHNS and CDR2 is SASEGT. This CDR3 is built from 10 residues. V dropped 3 bases and J dropped 5 bases, with 2 bases sitting between them. This chain's CDR3 is CASSDHEQYF. CDR3 coding DNA: TGTGCCAGCAGTGATCACGAGCAGTACTTC.

Of note for this clonotype: This may arise from a read error, as a much more abundant clone is one base away. The rearrangement links TRBV20-1 to TRBJ1-5; D not certain. CDR1 is DFQATT, CDR2 SNEGSKA, per germline (reference sequence). The germline V and J ends were trimmed by 2 bases and 0 bases, with 11 bases remaining between them. The CDR3 extends over 15 amino acids. The CDR3 coding sequence is TGCAGTGCTAGAAATCGAGAATATAGCAATCAGCCCCAGCATTTT. It codes for CSARNREYSNQPQHF.